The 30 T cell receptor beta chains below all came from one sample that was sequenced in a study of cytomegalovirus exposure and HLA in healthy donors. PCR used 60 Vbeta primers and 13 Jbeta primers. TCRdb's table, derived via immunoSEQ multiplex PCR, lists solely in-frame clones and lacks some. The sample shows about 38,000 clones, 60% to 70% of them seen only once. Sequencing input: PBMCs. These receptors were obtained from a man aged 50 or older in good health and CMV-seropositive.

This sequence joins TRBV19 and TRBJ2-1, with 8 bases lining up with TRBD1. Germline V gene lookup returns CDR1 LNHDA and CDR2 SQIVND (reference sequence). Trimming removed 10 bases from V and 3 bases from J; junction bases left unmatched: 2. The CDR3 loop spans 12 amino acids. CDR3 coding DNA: TGTGCCACGACAGGGGTCTACAATGAGCAGTTCTTC. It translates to CATTGVYNEQFF.

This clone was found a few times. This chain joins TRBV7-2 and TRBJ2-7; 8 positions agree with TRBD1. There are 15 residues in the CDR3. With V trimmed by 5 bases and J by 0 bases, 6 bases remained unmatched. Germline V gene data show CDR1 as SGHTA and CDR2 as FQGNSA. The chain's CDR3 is CASSLGTGISYEQYF. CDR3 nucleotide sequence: TGTGCCAGCAGCCTTGGGACAGGCATCTCCTACGAGCAGTACTTC.

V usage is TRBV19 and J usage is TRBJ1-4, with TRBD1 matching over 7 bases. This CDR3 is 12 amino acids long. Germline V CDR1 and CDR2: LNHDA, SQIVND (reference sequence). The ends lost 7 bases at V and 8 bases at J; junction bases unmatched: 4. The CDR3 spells CASTRGREKLFF. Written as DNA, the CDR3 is TGTGCCAGTACCAGGGGGAGGGAAAAACTGTTTTTT. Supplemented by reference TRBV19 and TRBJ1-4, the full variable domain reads DGGITQSPKYLFRKEGQNVTLSCEQNLNHDAMYWYRQDPGQGLRLIYYSQIVNDFQKGDIAEGYSVSREKKESFPLTVTSAQKNPTAFYLCASTRGREKLFFGSGTQLSVL.

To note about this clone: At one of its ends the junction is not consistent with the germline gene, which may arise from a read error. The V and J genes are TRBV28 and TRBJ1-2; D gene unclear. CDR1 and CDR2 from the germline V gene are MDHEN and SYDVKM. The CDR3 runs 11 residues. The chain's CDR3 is CASRTNYGYTF. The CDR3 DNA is TGTGCCAGCAGGACTAATTATGGCTACACCTTC.

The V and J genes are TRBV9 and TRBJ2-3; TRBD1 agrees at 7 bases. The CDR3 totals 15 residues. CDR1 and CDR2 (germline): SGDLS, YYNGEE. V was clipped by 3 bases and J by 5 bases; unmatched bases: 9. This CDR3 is CASSAQTGKEDTQYF. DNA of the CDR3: TGTGCCAGCAGCGCTCAGACAGGGAAGGAAGATACGCAGTATTTT.

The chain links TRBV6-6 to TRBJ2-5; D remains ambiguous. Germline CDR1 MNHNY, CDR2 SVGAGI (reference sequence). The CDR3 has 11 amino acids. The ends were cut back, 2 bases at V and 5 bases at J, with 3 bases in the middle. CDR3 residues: CASSYGETQYF. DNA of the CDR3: TGTGCCAGCAGTTACGGCGAGACCCAGTACTTC.

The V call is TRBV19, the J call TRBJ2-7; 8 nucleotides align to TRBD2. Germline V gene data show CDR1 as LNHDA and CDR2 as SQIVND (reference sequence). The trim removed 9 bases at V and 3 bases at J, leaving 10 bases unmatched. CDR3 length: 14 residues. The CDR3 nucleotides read TGTGCCAGCGCCCCCCGGGAGGGAGGCTACGAGCAGTACTTC. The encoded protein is CASAPREGGYEQYF.

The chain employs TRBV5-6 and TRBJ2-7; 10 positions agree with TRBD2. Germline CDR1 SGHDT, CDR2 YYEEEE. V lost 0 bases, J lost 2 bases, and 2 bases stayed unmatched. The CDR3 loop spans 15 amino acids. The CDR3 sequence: CASSLELAGPYEQYF. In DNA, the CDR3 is TGTGCCAGCAGCTTGGAACTAGCGGGACCCTACGAGCAGTACTTC.

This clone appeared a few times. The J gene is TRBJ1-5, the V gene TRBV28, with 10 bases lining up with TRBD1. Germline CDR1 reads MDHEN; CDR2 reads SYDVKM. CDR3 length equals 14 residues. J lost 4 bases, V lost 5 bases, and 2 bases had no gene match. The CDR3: CASSRTGGNQPQHF. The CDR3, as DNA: TGTGCCAGCAGTCGGACAGGGGGGAATCAGCCCCAGCATTTT.

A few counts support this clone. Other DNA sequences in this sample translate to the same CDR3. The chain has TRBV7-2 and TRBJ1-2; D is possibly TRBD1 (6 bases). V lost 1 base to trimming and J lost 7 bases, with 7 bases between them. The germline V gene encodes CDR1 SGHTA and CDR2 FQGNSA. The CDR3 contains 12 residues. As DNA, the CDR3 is TGTGCCAGCAGCTTAGGAGGGGGTGGCTACACCTTC. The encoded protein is CASSLGGGGYTF. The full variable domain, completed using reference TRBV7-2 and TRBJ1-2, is GAGVSQSPSNKVTEKGKDVELRCDPISGHTALYWYRQSLGQGLEFLIYFQGNSAPDKSGLPSDRFSAERTGGSVSTLTIQRTQQEDSAVYLCASSLGGGGYTFGSGTRLTVV.

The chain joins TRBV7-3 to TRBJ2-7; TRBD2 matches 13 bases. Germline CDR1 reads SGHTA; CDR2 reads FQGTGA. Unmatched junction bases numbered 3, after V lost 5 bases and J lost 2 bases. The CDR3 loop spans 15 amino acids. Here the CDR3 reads CASSPGLAGPYEQYF. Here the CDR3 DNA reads TGTGCCAGCAGCCCGGGACTAGCGGGGCCCTACGAGCAGTACTTC.

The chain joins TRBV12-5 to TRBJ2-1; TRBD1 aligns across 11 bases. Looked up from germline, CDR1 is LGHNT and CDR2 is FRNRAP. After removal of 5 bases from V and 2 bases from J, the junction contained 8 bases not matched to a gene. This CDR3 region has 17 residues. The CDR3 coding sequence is TGTGCTAGTGGTACGAACAGGGACAGGGGGACCTACAATGAGCAGTTCTTC. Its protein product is CASGTNRDRGTYNEQFF.

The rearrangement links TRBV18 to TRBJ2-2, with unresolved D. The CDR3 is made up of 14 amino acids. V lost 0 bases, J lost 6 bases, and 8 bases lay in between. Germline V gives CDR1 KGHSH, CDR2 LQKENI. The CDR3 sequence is CASSPPAPAGELFF. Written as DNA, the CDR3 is TGTGCCAGCTCACCACCGGCACCCGCCGGGGAGCTGTTTTTT.

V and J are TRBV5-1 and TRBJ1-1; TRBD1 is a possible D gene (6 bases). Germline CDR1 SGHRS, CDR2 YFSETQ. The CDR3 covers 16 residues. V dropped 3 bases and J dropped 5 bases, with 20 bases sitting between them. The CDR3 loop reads CASSSPPGHTRTEAFF. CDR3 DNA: TGCGCCAGCAGCTCGCCGCCGGGACATACGAGGACTGAAGCTTTCTTT. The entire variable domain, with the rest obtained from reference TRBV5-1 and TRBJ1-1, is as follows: KAGVTQTPRYLIKTRGQQVTLSCSPISGHRSVSWYQQTPGQGLQFLFEYFSETQRNKGNFPGRFSGRQFSNSRSEMNVSTLELGDSALYLCASSSPPGHTRTEAFFGQGTRLTVV.

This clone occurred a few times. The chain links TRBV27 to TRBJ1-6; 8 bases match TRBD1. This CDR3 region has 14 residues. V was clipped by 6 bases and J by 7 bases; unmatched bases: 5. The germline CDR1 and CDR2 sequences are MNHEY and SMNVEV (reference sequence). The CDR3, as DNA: TGTGCCAGCAGCCGGACAGGGCTGAATTCACCCCTCCACTTT. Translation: CASSRTGLNSPLHF.

The CDR3 reads CSVQDRLGYTF. The CDR3 coding sequence is TGCAGCGTCCAAGACAGGCTCGGCTACACCTTC. The chain recombines TRBV29-1 with TRBJ1-2, with TRBD1 as a possible D gene (6 bases). The CDR3 sequence is 11 residues long. Trimming removed 6 bases from V and 8 bases from J, with 13 bases in between. Germline V gives CDR1 SQVTM, CDR2 ANQGSEA.

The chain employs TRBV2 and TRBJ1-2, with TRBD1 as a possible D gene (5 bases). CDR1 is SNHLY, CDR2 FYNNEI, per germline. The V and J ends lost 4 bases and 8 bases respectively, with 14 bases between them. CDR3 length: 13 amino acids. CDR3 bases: TGTGCCAGCAGTGTAGGGGCCATCCGAGGCTACACCTTC. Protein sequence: CASSVGAIRGYTF.

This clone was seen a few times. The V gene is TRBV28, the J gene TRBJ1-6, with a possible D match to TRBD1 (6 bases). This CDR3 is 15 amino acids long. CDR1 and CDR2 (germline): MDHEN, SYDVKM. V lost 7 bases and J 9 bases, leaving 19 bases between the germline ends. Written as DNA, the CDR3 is TGTGCCAGCACCGCTTTAAGGGGGTTTGCTTCACCCCTCCACTTT. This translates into CASTALRGFASPLHF.

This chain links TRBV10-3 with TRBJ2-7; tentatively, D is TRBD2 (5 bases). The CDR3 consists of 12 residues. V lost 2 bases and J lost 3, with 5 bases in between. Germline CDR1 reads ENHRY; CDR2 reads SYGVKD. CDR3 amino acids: CAISEGGYEQYF. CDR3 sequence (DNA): TGTGCCATCAGTGAGGGAGGCTACGAGCAGTACTTC.

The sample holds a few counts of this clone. CDR3 DNA sequence: TGTGCCAGCAGCCCGGACATGGGGGGGAAAAATGGCTACACCTTC. Its protein is CASSPDMGGKNGYTF. The chain has TRBV5-6 and TRBJ1-2; D perhaps matches TRBD1 (5 bases). The CDR3 covers 15 residues. The germline V gene encodes CDR1 SGHDT and CDR2 YYEEEE. With 4 bases removed from V and 6 bases from J, the gap between germline ends came to 19 bases.

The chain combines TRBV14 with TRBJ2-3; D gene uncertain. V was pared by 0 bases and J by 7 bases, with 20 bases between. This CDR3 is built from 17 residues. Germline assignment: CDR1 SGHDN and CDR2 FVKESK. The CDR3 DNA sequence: TGTGCCAGCAGCCAAGAGTGGGCTGAAACCTACCCCCATACGCAGTATTTT. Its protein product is CASSQEWAETYPHTQYF. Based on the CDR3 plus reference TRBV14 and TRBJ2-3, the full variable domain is EAGVTQFPSHSVIEKGQTVTLRCDPISGHDNLYWYRRVMGKEIKFLLHFVKESKQDESGMPNNRFLAERTGGTYSTLKVQPAELEDSGVYFCASSQEWAETYPHTQYFGPGTRLTVL.

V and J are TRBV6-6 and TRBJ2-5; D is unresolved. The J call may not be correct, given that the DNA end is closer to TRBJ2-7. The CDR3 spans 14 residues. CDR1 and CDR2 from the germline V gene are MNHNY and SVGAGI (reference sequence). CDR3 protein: CASSYNPVAYEQYF. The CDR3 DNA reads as TGTGCCAGCAGTTACAATCCCGTCGCCTACGAGCAGTACTTC.

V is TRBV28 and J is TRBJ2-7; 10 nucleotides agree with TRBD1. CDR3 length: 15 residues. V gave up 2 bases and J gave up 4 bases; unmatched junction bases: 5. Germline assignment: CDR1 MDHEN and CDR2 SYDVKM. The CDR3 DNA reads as TGTGCCAGCAGTTTAGCCCCGGGACAGGGGTACGAGCAGTACTTC. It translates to CASSLAPGQGYEQYF. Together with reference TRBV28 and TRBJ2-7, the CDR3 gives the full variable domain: DVKVTQSSRYLVKRTGEKVFLECVQDMDHENMFWYRQDPGLGLRLIYFSYDVKMKEKGDIPEGYSVSREKKERFSLILESASTNQTSMYLCASSLAPGQGYEQYFGPGTRLTVT.

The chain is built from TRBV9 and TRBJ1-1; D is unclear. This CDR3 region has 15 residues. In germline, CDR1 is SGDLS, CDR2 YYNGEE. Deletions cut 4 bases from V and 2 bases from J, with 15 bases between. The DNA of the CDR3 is TGTGCCAGCAGCCTCTTAGCCCTAGGAAACACTGAAGCTTTCTTT. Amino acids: CASSLLALGNTEAFF.

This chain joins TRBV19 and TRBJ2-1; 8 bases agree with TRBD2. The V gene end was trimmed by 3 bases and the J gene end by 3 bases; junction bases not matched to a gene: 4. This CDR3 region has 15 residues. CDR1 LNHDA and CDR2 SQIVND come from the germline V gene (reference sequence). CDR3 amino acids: CASSISGGVYNEQFF. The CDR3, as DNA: TGTGCCAGTAGTATCTCCGGGGGGGTCTACAATGAGCAGTTCTTC.

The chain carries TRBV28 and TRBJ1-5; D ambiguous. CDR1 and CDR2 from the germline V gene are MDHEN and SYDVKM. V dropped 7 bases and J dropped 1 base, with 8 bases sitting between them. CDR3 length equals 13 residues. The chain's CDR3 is CASTEVSNQPQHF. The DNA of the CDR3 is TGTGCCAGCACCGAGGTCAGCAATCAGCCCCAGCATTTT.

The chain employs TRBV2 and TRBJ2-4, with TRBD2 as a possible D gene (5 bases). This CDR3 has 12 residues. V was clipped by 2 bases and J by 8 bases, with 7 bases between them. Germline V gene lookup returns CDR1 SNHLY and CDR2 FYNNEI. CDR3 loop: CASSEKGDIQYF. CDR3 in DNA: TGTGCCAGCAGTGAAAAGGGAGACATTCAGTACTTC.

In nucleotides, the CDR3 is TGTGCCAGCAGCGGGGGGGGAGGGTACAATCAGCCCCAGCATTTT. Translating gives CASSGGGGYNQPQHF. V gene TRBV9 combines with J gene TRBJ1-5; possible D gene TRBD1, 5 bases. Trimming shortened V by 3 bases and J by 3 bases, and 13 bases separated the two germline ends. Germline lookup yields CDR1 SGDLS and CDR2 YYNGEE. The CDR3 is 15 amino acids. Drawing the rest from reference TRBV9 and TRBJ1-5, the complete variable domain is DSGVTQTPKHLITATGQRVTLRCSPRSGDLSVYWYQQSLDQGLQFLIQYYNGEERAKGNILERFSAQQFPDLHSELNLSSLELGDSALYFCASSGGGGYNQPQHFGDGTRLSIL.

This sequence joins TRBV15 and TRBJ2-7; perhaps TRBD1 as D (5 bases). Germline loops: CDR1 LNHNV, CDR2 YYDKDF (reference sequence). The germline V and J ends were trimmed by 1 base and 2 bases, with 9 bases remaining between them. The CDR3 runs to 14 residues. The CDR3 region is CATSRVGVPYEQYF. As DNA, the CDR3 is TGTGCCACCAGCAGAGTAGGGGTCCCCTACGAGCAGTACTTC.

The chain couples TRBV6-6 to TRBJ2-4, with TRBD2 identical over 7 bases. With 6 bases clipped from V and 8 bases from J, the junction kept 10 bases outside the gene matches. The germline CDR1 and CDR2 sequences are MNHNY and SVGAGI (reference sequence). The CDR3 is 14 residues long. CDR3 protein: CASSPGGGLDIQYF. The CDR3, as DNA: TGTGCCAGCAGCCCTGGGGGAGGGTTAGACATTCAGTACTTC.